The 25 T cell receptor beta chains listed next were all sequenced from one sample in a study of blood T cell repertoires in COVID-19. Produced via immunoSEQ multiplex PCR; TCRdb's table is partial and in-frame only. This table holds 75,000 or so clones, 84% found once. The sequenced sample was peripheral blood. These receptors were obtained from a middle-aged man with acute or convalescent COVID-19.

The chain recombines TRBV23-1 with TRBJ1-1; D not resolved. TRBV23-1 is given ORF status, its function remaining uncertain. The CDR3 contains 10 residues. V lost 8 bases and J lost 6, with 7 bases in between. The CDR3 loop reads CASPRSEAFF. As DNA, the CDR3 is TGCGCCAGCCCTAGATCTGAAGCTTTCTTT.

CDR3 DNA: TGTGCCAGCAAACCGGACAGGGGGGTGACTGAAGCTTTCTTT. Its translation: CASKPDRGVTEAFF. The chain recombines TRBV7-3 with TRBJ1-1; TRBD1 aligns across 10 bases. The V gene end was trimmed by 7 bases and the J gene end by 5 bases; junction bases not matched to a gene: 7. The CDR3 contains 14 residues. Looked up from germline, CDR1 is SGHTA and CDR2 is FQGTGA.

This clone came up once. This chain uses TRBV7-2 with TRBJ2-5; 8 bases agree with TRBD2. CDR1 is SGHTA, CDR2 FQGNSA, per germline. The CDR3 contains 15 residues. Unmatched junction bases numbered 6, after V lost 4 bases and J lost 2 bases. This chain's CDR3 is CASSSQRGGQETQYF. CDR3 bases: TGTGCCAGCAGCTCGCAACGGGGGGGACAAGAGACCCAGTACTTC.

The gene calls are TRBV7-6 and TRBJ1-4; D may be TRBD1 (5 bases). The CDR3 is 14 amino acids. The ends were cut back, 1 base at V and 5 bases at J, with 8 bases in the middle. Germline V gene lookup returns CDR1 SGHVS and CDR2 FNYEAQ. CDR3 in amino acids: CASSLGGGNEKLFF. CDR3 in DNA: TGTGCCAGCAGCTTAGGGGGCGGAAATGAAAAACTGTTTTTT.

This sequence joins TRBV7-2 and TRBJ2-1, with 10 bases identical to TRBD1. Trimming took 6 bases from V and 4 from J; bases not matched to a gene: 6. Germline assignment: CDR1 SGHTA and CDR2 FQGNSA. This CDR3 spans 15 amino acids. This CDR3 reads CASRPGQGPYNEQFF. Written as DNA, the CDR3 is TGTGCCAGCAGACCGGGACAGGGGCCTTACAATGAGCAGTTCTTC.

CDR3 sequence reads: CASSLVDPARQYF. The CDR3 DNA reads as TGTGCCAGCAGTTTAGTCGATCCAGCGCGGCAGTACTTC. The chain is built from TRBV28 and TRBJ2-7; no reliable D call. The CDR3 extends over 13 amino acids. From germline, CDR1 is MDHEN and CDR2 SYDVKM. The V end lost 2 bases, the J end lost 9 bases, and 14 bases lay between the germline ends.

The chain recombines TRBV7-9 with TRBJ1-6; TRBD1 matches at 7 bases. This CDR3 has 16 amino acids. V lost 1 base to trimming and J lost 10 bases; unmatched junction nucleotides: 10. Looked up from germline, CDR1 is SEHNR and CDR2 is FQNEAQ (reference sequence). CDR3 sequence reads: CASSLEADRERSPLHF. The DNA for the CDR3 is TGTGCCAGCAGCTTAGAAGCCGACAGGGAGCGGTCACCCCTCCACTTT.

The chain recombines TRBV7-9 with TRBJ2-7; 7 bases match TRBD1. After removal of 4 bases from V and 2 bases from J, the junction contained 20 bases not matched to a gene. This CDR3 has 19 amino acids. Germline assignment: CDR1 SEHNR and CDR2 FQNEAQ (reference sequence). The CDR3 bases are TGTGCCAGCAGCTCAGACCTATCTAGAGACAGGGCACGAGCCTACGAGCAGTACTTC. As protein: CASSSDLSRDRARAYEQYF.

The rearrangement joins TRBV9 to TRBJ1-1; 8 nucleotides line up with TRBD1. Trimming took 3 bases from V and 4 from J; bases not matched to a gene: 8. There are 15 residues in the CDR3. The germline gives CDR1 SGDLS, CDR2 YYNGEE. The CDR3 nucleotides read TGTGCCAGCAGCGAAGGACAGGGATCGGGCACTGAAGCTTTCTTT. Its translation: CASSEGQGSGTEAFF.

This chain joins TRBV12-2 and TRBJ2-5; TRBD2 is the table's D call and was not checked against the DNA. TRBV12-2 is a pseudogene segment. The CDR3 loop spans 18 amino acids. The CDR3 nucleotides read TGTGCAAGTCGCTTACCCCTAGCGGGGGGGCCCTACCAAGAGACCCAGTACTTC. Residues: CASRLPLAGGPYQETQYF.

V usage is TRBV19 and J usage is TRBJ1-1; maybe TRBD1 (6 bases). The CDR3 length is 14 residues. CDR1 is LNHDA, CDR2 SQIVND, per germline (reference sequence). Deletions cut 7 bases from V and 6 bases from J, with 18 bases between. This chain's CDR3 is CASNRLTGSPEAFF. The CDR3 DNA reads TGTGCCAGTAATCGCCTTACAGGGTCCCCTGAAGCTTTCTTT.

CDR3 bases: TGTGCCAGCCTGGTGGGCGGGGGTGACTCCGAGCAGTACTTC. Amino acid sequence: CASLVGGGDSEQYF. This rearrangement joins TRBV2 to TRBJ2-7; 7 nucleotides match TRBD2. The length of the CDR3 is 14 residues. The V segment lost 8 bases and the J segment 6 bases; nucleotides outside the gene matches: 13. Germline CDR1 SNHLY, CDR2 FYNNEI.

This chain links TRBV7-7 with TRBJ2-2; 7 bases are shared with TRBD2. The CDR3 totals 18 residues. Germline assignment: CDR1 SSHAT and CDR2 FNYEAQ (reference sequence). The junction had 19 bases not matched to a gene; V was cut back by 6 bases and J by 6 bases. CDR3: CASSPHWRGTPKAGELFF. CDR3 DNA: TGTGCCAGCAGTCCCCACTGGCGGGGGACCCCTAAGGCCGGGGAGCTGTTTTTT.

The chain links TRBV5-1 to TRBJ1-1; D ambiguous. V was pared by 6 bases and J by 1 base, with 10 bases between. The V gene's germline CDR1 is SGHRS and CDR2 YFSETQ. There are 13 residues in the CDR3. The DNA of the CDR3 is TGCGCCAGCAAAATACAGCCGAACACTGAAGCTTTCTTT. It translates to CASKIQPNTEAFF. Looking up the rest from reference TRBV5-1 and TRBJ1-1 gives the full variable domain: KAGVTQTPRYLIKTRGQQVTLSCSPISGHRSVSWYQQTPGQGLQFLFEYFSETQRNKGNFPGRFSGRQFSNSRSEMNVSTLELGDSALYLCASKIQPNTEAFFGQGTRLTVV.

The rearrangement uses TRBV7-9 and TRBJ1-4, with TRBD1 matching 7 bases. The CDR3 runs 14 residues. Germline loops: CDR1 SEHNR, CDR2 FQNEAQ (reference sequence). J was trimmed by 6 bases and V by 5 bases; bases with no gene match: 6. CDR3 DNA: TGTGCCAGCAGCCGCGAGGGGGCGTATGAAAAACTGTTTTTT. It is translated as CASSREGAYEKLFF. The full variable domain, completed using reference TRBV7-9 and TRBJ1-4, is DTGVSQNPRHKITKRGQNVTFRCDPISEHNRLYWYRQTLGQGPEFLTYFQNEAQLEKSRLLSDRFSAERPKGSFSTLEIQRTEQGDSAMYLCASSREGAYEKLFFGSGTQLSVL.

The V call is TRBV6-6, the J call TRBJ2-7; TRBD2 is a possible D gene (5 bases). The CDR3 has 12 residues. CDR1 MNHNY and CDR2 SVGAGI come from the germline V gene (reference sequence). The V and J ends lost 7 bases and 2 bases respectively, with 9 bases between them. Here the CDR3 reads CASTGFAYEQYF. The CDR3 nucleotides read TGTGCCAGCACGGGGTTCGCCTACGAGCAGTACTTC.

J is TRBJ2-7 and V is TRBV18; tentatively, D is TRBD2 (7 bases). The CDR3 contains 14 residues. Trimming removed 2 bases at V and 7 bases at J, with 15 bases between. CDR1 KGHSH and CDR2 LQKENI come from the germline V gene. This CDR3 is CASSPGQGTTEQYF. The CDR3 DNA sequence: TGTGCCAGCTCACCAGGGCAGGGGACTACGGAGCAGTACTTC. Complete variable domain (other parts from reference TRBV18 and TRBJ2-7): NAGVMQNPRHLVRRRGQEARLRCSPMKGHSHVYWYRQLPEEGLKFMVYLQKENIIDESGMPKERFSAEFPKEGPSILRIQQVVRGDSAAYFCASSPGQGTTEQYFGPGTRLTVT.

The chain is built from TRBV5-8 and TRBJ2-5, with 8 bases fitting TRBD1. This CDR3 has 15 amino acids. Germline values: CDR1 SGHTS, CDR2 YDEGEE. V trimming: 4 bases; J trimming: 5 bases; junction bases outside the gene matches: 10. In DNA, the CDR3 is TGTGCCAGCAGCCCGGGGACAGGTGCCCTGGAGACCCAGTACTTC. Its translation is CASSPGTGALETQYF. Full variable domain (missing parts from reference TRBV5-8 and TRBJ2-5): EAGVTQSPTHLIKTRGQQATLRCSPISGHTSVYWYQQALGLGLQFLLWYDEGEERNRGNFPPRFSGRQFPNYSSELNVNALELEDSALYLCASSPGTGALETQYFGPGTRLLVL.

The V and J genes are TRBV13 and TRBJ2-1; tentative D call: TRBD2 (5 bases). V lost 3 bases, J lost 9 bases, and 18 bases lay in between. This CDR3 spans 15 amino acids. Germline V gene lookup returns CDR1 PRHDT and CDR2 FYEKMQ (reference sequence). The CDR3 region is CASSFGLAVRSEQFF. DNA for the CDR3: TGTGCCAGCAGCTTCGGTCTAGCAGTACGGAGTGAGCAGTTCTTC.

This clone is categorized as large. The V call is TRBV6-2 or TRBV6-3, the J call TRBJ1-2; unclear D gene. Trimming took 2 bases from V and 8 from J, leaving 15 bases between them. The germline V gene encodes CDR1 MNHEY and CDR2 SVGEGT. CDR3 length equals 14 residues. For the CDR3, the DNA is TGTGCCAGCAGTTACCGTCGAGGTCTCGTCGGCTACACCTTC. Translating gives CASSYRRGLVGYTF.

The rearrangement uses TRBV28 and TRBJ1-2; 8 bases map to TRBD1. J lost 8 bases, V lost 4 bases, and 3 bases had no gene match. CDR3 length equals 12 residues. Germline V gene lookup returns CDR1 MDHEN and CDR2 SYDVKM. The CDR3 DNA reads TGTGCCAGCAGTTCAGGGGGCATGGGCTACACCTTC. Translated: CASSSGGMGYTF.

The V and J genes are TRBV5-6 and TRBJ2-4, with a weak D call TRBD1 (6 bases). The CDR3 loop spans 13 amino acids. In germline, CDR1 is SGHDT, CDR2 YYEEEE. V was cut by 3 bases and J by 4 bases, with 8 bases left in between. CDR3: CASSYGQKNIQYF. CDR3 bases: TGTGCCAGCAGCTACGGACAGAAAAACATTCAGTACTTC.

The CDR3 DNA sequence: TGTGCCACCAGTGACCGCCGGGACAACGGGGCCTACGAGCAGTACTTC. Amino acids: CATSDRRDNGAYEQYF. J is TRBJ2-7 and V is TRBV24-1; the D gene is possibly TRBD1 (6 bases). The CDR3 contains 16 residues. Germline V gene data show CDR1 as KGHDR and CDR2 as SFDVKD. Between the trimmed V and J ends, which lost 4 bases and 2 bases, there was a span of 17 bases.

The chain is built from TRBV6-5 and TRBJ1-5; weak D call: TRBD1 (6 bases). Germline loops: CDR1 MNHEY, CDR2 SVGAGI. V was pared by 2 bases and J by 1 base, with 9 bases between. The CDR3 sequence is 15 residues long. CDR3 in amino acids: CASSYGQGSNQPQHF. The CDR3 region has the DNA TGTGCCAGCAGTTACGGGCAGGGGAGCAATCAGCCCCAGCATTTT.

The V call is TRBV7-2, the J call TRBJ1-5; D gene unclear. From germline, CDR1 is SGHTA and CDR2 FQGNSA. Trimming took 6 bases from V and 4 from J, leaving 13 bases between them. The CDR3 loop spans 14 amino acids. CDR3 nucleotide sequence: TGTGCCAGCAGTAGAGGCAGAACAAATCAGCCCCAGCATTTT. Translating it yields CASSRGRTNQPQHF.